The rows below give T cell receptor beta chains drawn from one sample of a study of blood T cell repertoires in COVID-19. The data were produced by immunoSEQ multiplex PCR, yet TCRdb's version contains in-frame clones alone and is incomplete. The top ten hold roughly 3.4% of the sample, which has roughly 160,000 clones, 75% to 90% seen once. The sample taken for sequencing was PBMCs or T cells enriched from blood (not recorded which). These TCRs come from a woman aged 60 to 75 who had recovered from COVID-19. Each CDR3 is given with its conserved first and last residue. A D gene is named only where the DNA matches it firmly. Clone size is given for some rows only: seen once, a few or many times, or a class if the clone is expanded.

>NA|TRBJ1-2|TRBV27|NA
CASSLSQGHSYTF
TGTGCCAGCAGTTTATCCCAGGGTCATAGCTACACCTTC
>NA|TRBJ2-5|TRBV13|few
CASSLRRAQQETQYF
TGTGCCAGCAGCTTAAGGCGGGCTCAACAAGAGACCCAGTACTTC
>NA|TRBJ1-6|TRBV5-1|NA
CASSLAGASLNSPLHF
TGCGCCAGCAGCTTGGCAGGGGCTTCCCTTAATTCACCCCTCCACTTT
>TRBD2|TRBJ2-5|TRBV6-6|NA
CASSLGTSGGLQETQYF
TGTGCCAGCAGTCTCGGGACTAGCGGGGGCCTCCAAGAGACCCAGTACTTC
>TRBD1|TRBJ1-2|TRBV2|NA
CASSLPQGVGYTF
TGTGCCAGCAGTTTACCCCAGGGGGTAGGCTACACCTTC
>TRBD1|TRBJ1-2|TRBV11-3|NA
CASSPGTGDGYTF
TGTGCCAGCAGCCCAGGGACAGGGGATGGCTACACCTTC
>NA|TRBJ2-5|TRBV2|NA
CAGGWRAETQYF
TGTGCCGGGGGGTGGAGGGCGGAGACCCAGTACTTC
>NA|TRBJ2-3|TRBV7-2|NA
CASSLAAGADTQYF
TGTGCCAGCAGCTTAGCGGCAGGTGCAGATACGCAGTATTTT
>TRBD2|TRBJ2-7|TRBV5-1|once
CASSRTGDYYEQYF
TGCGCCAGCAGCAGGACGGGGGACTACTACGAGCAGTACTTC
>NA|TRBJ1-2|TRBV2|NA
CASSEHRDGYGYTF
TGTGCCAGCAGTGAACACAGGGATGGCTATGGCTACACCTTC
>NA|TRBJ2-7|TRBV2|NA
CASKYRDLLYEQYF
TGTGCCAGCAAATACAGGGACCTCCTCTACGAGCAGTACTTC
>NA|TRBJ1-2|TRBV5-1|NA
CASSLEPLGGIKLGYTF
TGCGCCAGCAGCTTGGAACCCTTGGGGGGAATAAAGTTGGGCTACACCTTC
>TRBD1|TRBJ1-1|TRBV2|once
CASSQLDRGQTEAFF
TGTGCCAGCAGTCAATTGGACAGGGGGCAGACTGAAGCTTTCTTT
>NA|TRBJ2-1|TRBV6-5|NA
CASSYEDSYNEQFF
TGTGCCAGCAGTTACGAGGATTCCTACAATGAGCAGTTCTTC
>NA|TRBJ1-1|TRBV5-1|few
CASSLGPTGFSTEAFF
TGCGCCAGCAGCTTGGGACCGACGGGGTTTAGTACTGAAGCTTTCTTT
>NA|TRBJ1-2|TRBV7-9|NA
CASSLSQIYYGYTF
TGTGCCAGCAGCTTATCTCAGATCTACTATGGCTACACCTTC
>TRBD2|TRBJ2-3|TRBV6-1|NA
CASSEDPGGTDTQYF
TGTGCCAGCAGTGAAGATCCCGGGGGGACAGATACGCAGTATTTT
>NA|TRBJ2-2|TRBV25-1|NA
CASSERQSTGELFF
TGTGCCAGCAGTGAAAGACAGAGCACCGGGGAGCTGTTTTTT
>TRBD2|TRBJ2-3|TRBV27|NA
CASSLASGLAGGVRCTDTQYF
TGTGCCAGCAGTTTGGCCTCGGGACTAGCGGGGGGGGTGAGGTGCACAGATACGCAGTATTTT
>NA|TRBJ1-2|TRBV29-1|few
CSAASRQVSNGYTF
TGCAGCGCCGCGTCTAGACAGGTCTCAAATGGCTACACCTTC
>NA|TRBJ2-7|TRBV5-5|NA
CASSPGHRGTYEQYF
TGTGCCAGCAGCCCTGGACATCGAGGTACTTACGAGCAGTACTTC
>NA|TRBJ2-6|TRBV30|NA
CAWSGGTRSSGANVLTF
TGTGCCTGGAGTGGAGGGACACGAAGCTCTGGGGCCAACGTCCTGACTTTC
>TRBD1|TRBJ1-2|TRBV5-1|NA
CASSLDGGQGLSYTF
TGCGCCAGCAGCTTGGACGGGGGACAGGGTCTGAGCTACACCTTC
>TRBD2|TRBJ2-7|TRBV27|NA
CASSTLAGIVEQYF
TGTGCCAGCAGTACCTTAGCGGGGATAGTCGAGCAGTACTTC
>NA|TRBJ2-7|TRBV20-1|NA
CSAAPGYEQYF
TGCAGTGCTGCGCCTGGCTACGAGCAGTACTTC
>NA|TRBJ2-7|TRBV4-2|NA
CASSQDPDTSYEQYF
TGTGCCAGCAGCCAAGACCCCGACACCTCCTACGAGCAGTACTTC
>NA|TRBJ2-3|TRBV10-1|NA
CASSDFGVGTDTQYF
TGCGCCAGCAGTGACTTCGGGGTGGGCACAGATACGCAGTATTTT
>TRBD2|TRBJ2-2|TRBV27|NA
CASSPGGNGELFF
TGTGCCAGCAGTCCCGGGGGGAACGGGGAGCTGTTTTTT
>NA|TRBJ1-1|TRBV27|NA
CASSLFVAATEAFF
TGTGCCAGCAGTTTATTTGTCGCGGCCACTGAAGCTTTCTTT
>TRBD1|TRBJ1-4|TRBV9|NA
CASSRQGALGEKLFF
TGTGCCAGCAGTCGTCAGGGGGCTCTTGGTGAAAAACTGTTTTTT
>NA|TRBJ1-2|TRBV5-1|NA
CASSLGPGRENYGYTF
TGCGCCAGCAGCTTGGGTCCGGGACGGGAGAACTATGGCTACACCTTC